This T cell receptor beta chain was profiled in a study of blood T cell repertoires in COVID-19. Looking at the study overall: Acute and convalescent COVID-19 samples came from the United States, Italy and Spain.

The CDR3 runs to 14 residues. The ends were cut back, 3 bases at V and 4 bases at J, with 12 bases in the middle. Germline values: CDR1 SGHTA, CDR2 FQGNSA. Original processing notes: Amplification of reference gene primers provided the estimated nucleated cell counts. Sequenced by immunoSEQ multiplex PCR; TCRdb stores in-frame clones only, minus some. V and J calls plus clone size are reproduced from that table; the DNA served to infer D and trimming. This sample has more than 60,000 clones, with 82% found just once. Sequenced input: peripheral blood. This TCR was sampled from a man in his sixties with acute or convalescent COVID-19. V usage is TRBV7-2 and J usage is TRBJ1-1; D is unresolved. CDR3 sequence reads: CASSFTGGSTEAFF. DNA for the CDR3: TGTGCCAGCAGCTTCACCGGTGGGAGCACTGAAGCTTTCTTT.